This T cell receptor (beta chain) was captured by sequencing in a study of glioma-infiltrating T cells after dendritic cell vaccination. Study-wide background: Dendritic cell vaccination trial patients had either newly diagnosed or recurrent glioblastoma.

Specified time point: after dendritic cell vaccination, including at tumor progression/relapse. Germline loops: CDR1 SNHLY, CDR2 FYNNEI. The V end lost 3 bases, the J end lost 4 bases, and 11 bases lay between the germline ends. This CDR3 has 14 amino acids. TCRB CDR3 was amplified from 2 ug genomic DNA or less. The primer mix had 60 V beta and 13 J beta primers. Here immunoSEQ multiplex PCR was the method, and the copy in TCRdb shows in-frame clones only, minus some. The sample has roughly 100,000 clones; around 90% are singletons. The sequence was collected from a human donor with glioblastoma. The sample here was blood, taken after dendritic cell vaccination. The rearrangement links TRBV2 to TRBJ2-3; no clear D. The CDR3 is CASSDAGTPDTQYF. The CDR3, as DNA: TGTGCCAGCAGTGATGCAGGAACTCCAGATACGCAGTATTTT.